These 30 T cell receptor beta chains came from one sample sequenced in a study of OX40 agonist ivuxolimab in advanced cancers. The table came from immunoSEQ multiplex PCR; TCRdb's copy has only in-frame clones and leaves some out. This table has fewer than 95,000 clones, about 90% appearing once. The starting material was CD4+ or CD8+ T cells sorted from blood, obtained in a trial of the OX40 agonist ivuxolimab. These receptors were obtained from an adult with an advanced solid tumor such as melanoma, head and neck, liver or kidney cancer.

The chain couples TRBV10-3 to TRBJ1-2; tentative D call: TRBD1 (6 bases). V was cut by 3 bases and J by 8 bases, with 10 bases left in between. Germline assignment: CDR1 ENHRY and CDR2 SYGVKD. The CDR3 is made up of 12 amino acids. The CDR3 DNA follows: TGTGCCATCAGTGAAAAGGGGGGAGGCTACACCTTC. This encodes CAISEKGGGYTF.

The chain combines TRBV13 with TRBJ2-2; 9 bases match TRBD1. This CDR3 spans 14 amino acids. Looked up from germline, CDR1 is PRHDT and CDR2 is FYEKMQ (reference sequence). The ends lost 4 bases at V and 6 bases at J; junction bases unmatched: 3. Here the CDR3 reads CASSSRDRAGELFF. CDR3 bases: TGTGCCAGCAGCTCCCGGGACAGGGCCGGGGAGCTGTTTTTT.

J is TRBJ1-1 and V is TRBV5-8; perhaps TRBD1 as D (5 bases). CDR1 is SGHTS and CDR2 is YDEGEE in the germline V gene. This CDR3 region has 15 residues. Deletions cut 4 bases from V and 4 bases from J, with 17 bases between. The CDR3 sequence: CASSPWVGGITEAFF. The DNA for the CDR3 is TGTGCCAGCAGCCCATGGGTGGGGGGGATCACTGAAGCTTTCTTT.

CDR3 sequence: CASSQDRQDTYEQYF. CDR3 DNA sequence: TGCGCCAGCAGCCAAGATAGGCAGGATACCTACGAGCAGTACTTC. The rearrangement uses TRBV4-1 and TRBJ2-7; D is unclear. The germline CDR1 and CDR2 sequences are MGHRA and YSYEKL. The V gene lost 0 bases and the J gene lost 2 bases, with 11 bases spanning the gap. The CDR3 is 15 residues long.

The V call is TRBV10-2, the J call TRBJ1-2; D is uncertain. The germline CDR1 and CDR2 sequences are WSHSY and SAAADI. Trimming removed 4 bases at V and 2 bases at J, with 11 bases between. CDR3 length: 14 amino acids. DNA of the CDR3: TGCGCCAGCAGTGGGTCCCTAACGAACTATGGCTACACCTTC. Protein: CASSGSLTNYGYTF.

The gene calls are TRBV19 and TRBJ2-2, with TRBD2 identical over 13 bases. The CDR3 length is 16 residues. Looked up from germline, CDR1 is LNHDA and CDR2 is SQIVND (reference sequence). V was clipped by 10 bases and J by 5 bases; unmatched bases: 10. CDR3 in DNA: TGTGCCACGAGTTGGACTAGCGGGAGCAAGACCGGGGAGCTGTTTTTT. This translates into CATSWTSGSKTGELFF.

The CDR3: CASSVGNTDTQYF. The CDR3 DNA reads TGTGCCAGCAGCGTGGGCAACACAGATACGCAGTATTTT. V is TRBV9 and J is TRBJ2-3; D remains ambiguous. The CDR3 has 13 residues. The V and J ends lost 2 bases and 2 bases respectively, with 6 bases between them. Looked up from germline, CDR1 is SGDLS and CDR2 is YYNGEE.

This clone appeared a single time. The chain uses TRBV6-1 and TRBJ1-2; D is ambiguous. From germline, CDR1 is MNHNS and CDR2 SASEGT. V lost 6 bases and J lost 0, with 8 bases in between. This CDR3 is 13 amino acids long. CDR3 region: CASSAEANYGYTF. DNA for the CDR3: TGTGCCAGCAGCGCTGAAGCTAACTATGGCTACACCTTC.

V is TRBV28 and J is TRBJ2-7; D gene unclear. Germline V CDR1 and CDR2: MDHEN, SYDVKM. There are 14 residues in the CDR3. V was cut by 3 bases and J by 7 bases, with 16 bases left in between. CDR3 bases: TGTGCCAGCAGTTTTCTCGGTGTGGCTAGGGAGCAGTACTTC. Amino acid sequence: CASSFLGVAREQYF.

The gene calls are TRBV6-8 and TRBJ2-7, with D perhaps matching TRBD2 (5 bases). The V and J ends lost 6 bases and 3 bases respectively, with 27 bases between them. Germline V gene data show CDR1 as MNHGY and CDR2 as SAAAGT. CDR3 size: 18 residues. The CDR3 region is CASSPRVVGRQRIYEQYF. In DNA, the CDR3 is TGTGCCAGCAGCCCCCGGGTGGTAGGGAGACAACGGATCTACGAGCAGTACTTC.

This clone came up a few times. V gene TRBV10-1 combines with J gene TRBJ2-7; 7 bases are shared with TRBD1. The CDR3 covers 13 residues. Per the germline V gene, CDR1 is WNHNN and CDR2 is SYGVQD (reference sequence). The V and J ends lost 6 bases and 7 bases, in that order; junction bases with no gene match: 9. CDR3: CASSRQGASEQYF. The CDR3 coding sequence is TGCGCCAGCAGCAGACAGGGCGCGAGTGAGCAGTACTTC.

The gene calls are TRBV27 and TRBJ2-5; 8 nucleotides align to TRBD2. With V trimmed by 2 bases and J by 11 bases, 10 bases remained unmatched. Per the germline V gene, CDR1 is MNHEY and CDR2 is SMNVEV (reference sequence). The CDR3 runs to 14 residues. CDR3 region: CASSLMASGREQYF. The CDR3 DNA reads TGTGCCAGCAGTTTAATGGCTTCCGGGAGGGAGCAGTACTTC.

This chain connects TRBV10-1 to TRBJ2-7, with D perhaps matching TRBD2 (5 bases). CDR1 and CDR2 (germline): WNHNN, SYGVQD (reference sequence). This CDR3 comprises 17 residues. V lost 5 bases to trimming and J lost 5 bases, with 25 bases between them. CDR3 protein: CASSPPERLDHHNEQYF. The CDR3 DNA sequence: TGCGCCAGCAGTCCCCCCGAGCGGCTAGATCATCATAACGAGCAGTACTTC.

CDR3 in amino acids: CASSLSGRDTGELFF. The DNA of the CDR3 is TGCGCCAGCAGCTTGAGCGGGAGAGACACCGGGGAGCTGTTTTTT. The chain couples TRBV5-1 to TRBJ2-2; 8 bases map to TRBD2. The V gene end was trimmed by 1 base and the J gene end by 3 bases; junction bases not matched to a gene: 2. The V gene's germline CDR1 is SGHRS and CDR2 YFSETQ. The CDR3 spans 15 residues.

For the CDR3, the DNA is TGTGCCAGTAGAGCGACCGGGACAGGGGCTCAAAACACCATATATTTT. Protein: CASRATGTGAQNTIYF. The rearrangement uses TRBV19 and TRBJ1-3, with 10 bases that match TRBD1. Per the germline V gene, CDR1 is LNHDA and CDR2 is SQIVND (reference sequence). The CDR3 length is 16 residues. The ends lost 6 bases at V and 6 bases at J; junction bases unmatched: 11.

This clone was recorded only once. This chain uses TRBV4-1 with TRBJ2-7; TRBD2 is a possible D gene (6 bases). This CDR3 spans 13 amino acids. From germline, CDR1 is MGHRA and CDR2 YSYEKL. V was pared by 4 bases and J by 5 bases, with 12 bases between. CDR3 sequence: CASSPYRGDEQYF. Here the CDR3 DNA reads TGCGCCAGCAGCCCCTATCGCGGGGACGAGCAGTACTTC.

The chain couples TRBV19 to TRBJ2-1; the D is unclear. The CDR3 runs 14 residues. The germline gives CDR1 LNHDA, CDR2 SQIVND (reference sequence). V was cut by 3 bases and J by 9 bases, with 15 bases left in between. The CDR3 bases are TGTGCCAGTAGTATGTCCCCCCCCAACAGTGAGCAGTTCTTC. Translating it yields CASSMSPPNSEQFF.

The chain has TRBV29-1 and TRBJ1-4, with TRBD1 as a possible D gene (5 bases). The CDR3 runs to 14 residues. The germline V and J ends were trimmed by 6 bases and 5 bases, with 16 bases remaining between them. The germline gives CDR1 SQVTM, CDR2 ANQGSEA. CDR3 DNA: TGCAGCGTGTGCCCCGGGACGGAAAATGAAAAACTGTTTTTT. This encodes CSVCPGTENEKLFF.

The rearrangement joins TRBV10-3 to TRBJ2-5; no firm D call. The J call may not be correct, given that the DNA end is closer to TRBJ2-7. The CDR3 is 13 amino acids. Germline lookup yields CDR1 ENHRY and CDR2 SYGVKD. CDR3 protein: CAISERRSYEQYF. The CDR3 coding sequence is TGTGCCATCAGTGAGCGCAGGTCCTACGAGCAGTACTTC.

This rearrangement joins TRBV2 to TRBJ2-1; 9 bases are shared with TRBD2. The CDR3 consists of 15 residues. With 6 bases clipped from V and 4 bases from J, the junction kept 7 bases outside the gene matches. The V gene's germline CDR1 is SNHLY and CDR2 FYNNEI. CDR3 in DNA: TGTGCCAGCAGCCTAGGGCTAGCGGGATACAATGAGCAGTTCTTC. Protein sequence: CASSLGLAGYNEQFF.

The V call is TRBV4-2, the J call TRBJ2-2, with 9 nucleotides matching TRBD2. The germline V gene has CDR1 LGHNA and CDR2 YNFKEQ. CDR3 length: 21 amino acids. Trimming at V came to 3 bases and at J to 5 bases, leaving 22 bases not matched to a gene. CDR3 residues: CASSQATPTGIGREGTGELFF. CDR3 bases: TGTGCCAGCAGCCAGGCCACTCCAACGGGGATCGGGCGGGAGGGGACCGGGGAGCTGTTTTTT.

This chain links TRBV19 with TRBJ1-2; D is possibly TRBD1 (5 bases). CDR1 is LNHDA and CDR2 is SQIVND in the germline V gene (reference sequence). There are 16 residues in the CDR3. Trimming took off 2 bases at V and 0 bases at J, with 13 bases between the two ends. The CDR3 loop is CASSIIIDSSNYGYTF. The CDR3 nucleotides are TGTGCCAGTAGTATAATTATCGACAGTTCTAACTATGGCTACACCTTC.

This clone showed up just once. This chain connects TRBV21-1 to TRBJ2-7; the table gives TRBD2 as D, unverified against the DNA. TRBV21-1 is a pseudogene locus. This CDR3 has 16 residues. The CDR3: CASSKALAGGHYEQYF. The CDR3 DNA is TGTGCCAGCAGCAAAGCACTAGCGGGAGGCCACTACGAGCAGTACTTC.

The rearrangement joins TRBV10-3 to TRBJ2-5; tentatively, D is TRBD2 (6 bases). Trimming removed 10 bases at V and 4 bases at J, with 16 bases between. From germline, CDR1 is ENHRY and CDR2 SYGVKD. The CDR3 is made up of 13 amino acids. The CDR3 reads CATSQAGGETQYF. In DNA, the CDR3 is TGTGCCACCTCTCAAGCGGGCGGAGAGACCCAGTACTTC.

This clone showed up just once. This sequence joins TRBV30 and TRBJ2-1, with TRBD2 identical over 12 bases. The ends lost 3 bases at V and 4 bases at J; junction bases unmatched: 1. The germline V gene encodes CDR1 GTSNPN and CDR2 SVGIG (reference sequence). The CDR3 is 14 amino acids. The CDR3 here is CAWRLAGGYNEQFF. The CDR3 DNA reads as TGTGCCTGGAGGCTAGCGGGGGGGTACAATGAGCAGTTCTTC.

This chain links TRBV5-1 with TRBJ2-1; 14 bases are shared with TRBD2. The CDR3 sequence is 17 residues long. V lost 1 base to trimming and J lost 8 bases; unmatched junction nucleotides: 8. Germline CDR1 SGHRS, CDR2 YFSETQ. CDR3 nucleotide sequence: TGCGCCAGCAGCTTGAAGCCGGGACTAGCGGGAGCCGATGAGCAGTTCTTC. It is translated as CASSLKPGLAGADEQFF.

This chain uses TRBV6-5 with TRBJ1-1; weak D call: TRBD1 (5 bases). Between the trimmed V and J ends, which lost 5 bases and 1 base, there was a span of 14 bases. Germline-derived CDR1 and CDR2 are MNHEY and SVGAGI. This CDR3 is 15 amino acids long. The CDR3 here is CASSPPGRQNTEAFF. CDR3 in DNA: TGTGCCAGCAGTCCCCCGGGACGGCAGAACACTGAAGCTTTCTTT.

The chain employs TRBV6-1 and TRBJ1-5, with 10 bases fitting TRBD1. The germline V gene has CDR1 MNHNS and CDR2 SASEGT. This CDR3 spans 18 amino acids. With 2 bases clipped from V and 7 bases from J, the junction kept 14 bases outside the gene matches. The CDR3 protein is CASSETATGQGVLQPQHF. DNA for the CDR3: TGTGCCAGCAGTGAAACGGCAACCGGACAGGGGGTTTTGCAGCCCCAGCATTTT.

The CDR3 is CAWSARDGGNQPQHF. The CDR3 nucleotides read TGTGCCTGGAGTGCCCGGGACGGGGGCAATCAGCCCCAGCATTTT. This chain uses TRBV30 with TRBJ1-5; possible D gene TRBD1, 5 bases. Trimming took 1 base from V and 2 from J, leaving 12 bases between them. The germline V gene encodes CDR1 GTSNPN and CDR2 SVGIG (reference sequence). This CDR3 has 15 residues.

This CDR3 is CASSLSRVADTQYF. In DNA form, the CDR3 reads TGTGCCAGCAGTTTAAGCCGCGTGGCAGATACGCAGTATTTT. The chain links TRBV27 to TRBJ2-3; D call uncertain. The CDR3 runs 14 residues. Germline values: CDR1 MNHEY, CDR2 SMNVEV (reference sequence). Between the trimmed V and J ends, which lost 2 bases and 4 bases, there was a span of 10 bases.